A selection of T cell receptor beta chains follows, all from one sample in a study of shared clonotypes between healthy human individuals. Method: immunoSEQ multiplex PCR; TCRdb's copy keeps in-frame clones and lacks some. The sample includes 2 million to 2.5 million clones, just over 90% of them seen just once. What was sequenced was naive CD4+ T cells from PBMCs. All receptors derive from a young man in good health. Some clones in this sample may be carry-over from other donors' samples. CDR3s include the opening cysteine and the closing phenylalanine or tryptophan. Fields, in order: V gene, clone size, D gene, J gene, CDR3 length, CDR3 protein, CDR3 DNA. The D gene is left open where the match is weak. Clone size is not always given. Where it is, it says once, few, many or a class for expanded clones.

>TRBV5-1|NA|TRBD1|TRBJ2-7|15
CASSPQTGGLYEQYF
TGCGCCAGCAGCCCCCAGACAGGGGGACTCTACGAGCAGTACTTC
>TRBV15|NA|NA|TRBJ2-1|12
CATGSGNNEQFF
TGTGCCACCGGGAGCGGCAACAATGAGCAGTTCTTC
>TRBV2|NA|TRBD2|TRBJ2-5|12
CASRDPGEGQYF
TGTGCCAGCAGGGATCCCGGGGAGGGCCAGTACTTC
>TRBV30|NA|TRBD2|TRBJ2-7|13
CACSGSGSHEQYF
TGTGCCTGTTCAGGTAGCGGGAGCCACGAGCAGTACTTC
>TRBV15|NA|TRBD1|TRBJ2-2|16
CATSRRQGANTGELFF
TGTGCCACCAGCAGACGACAGGGGGCGAACACCGGGGAGCTGTTTTTT
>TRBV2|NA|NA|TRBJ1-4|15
CASSRISGGREKLFF
TGTGCCAGCAGCCGAATATCGGGGGGCCGAGAAAAACTGTTTTTT
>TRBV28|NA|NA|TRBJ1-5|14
CASSLPGVPQPQHF
TGTGCCAGCAGTTTACCCGGGGTTCCTCAGCCCCAGCATTTT
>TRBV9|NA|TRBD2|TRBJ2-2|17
CASSLGLAASQAGELFF
TGTGCCAGCAGCCTGGGACTAGCGGCCTCTCAGGCCGGGGAGCTGTTTTTT
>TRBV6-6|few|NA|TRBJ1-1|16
CASKSTGITMNTEAFF
TGTGCCAGCAAATCAACAGGGATCACAATGAACACTGAAGCTTTCTTT
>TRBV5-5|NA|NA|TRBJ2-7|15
CASNLRWAVDNEQYF
TGTGCCAGCAACCTGAGGTGGGCTGTCGACAACGAGCAGTACTTC
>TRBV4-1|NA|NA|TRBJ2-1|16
CASSQDEDTTYNEQFF
TGCGCCAGCAGCCAAGACGAGGACACGACCTACAATGAGCAGTTCTTC
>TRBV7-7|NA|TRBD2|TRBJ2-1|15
CASSLVAGGHNEQFF
TGTGCCAGCAGCTTAGTAGCGGGAGGGCACAATGAGCAGTTCTTC
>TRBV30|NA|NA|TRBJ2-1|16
CAWSAPGEVRYNEQFF
TGTGCCTGGAGTGCTCCGGGGGAGGTACGTTACAATGAGCAGTTCTTC
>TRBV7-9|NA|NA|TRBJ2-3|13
CASSPRGTDTQYF
TGTGCCAGCAGCCCAAGAGGCACAGATACGCAGTATTTT
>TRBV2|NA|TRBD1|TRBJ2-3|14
CASQRQGATDTQYF
TGTGCCAGCCAACGACAGGGGGCCACAGATACGCAGTATTTT
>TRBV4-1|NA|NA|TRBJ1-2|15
CASSQEIGPRYGYTF
TGCGCCAGCAGCCAAGAGATAGGGCCGAGGTATGGCTACACCTTC
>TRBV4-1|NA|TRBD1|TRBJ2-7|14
CASSQDNRGYEQYF
TGCGCCAGCAGCCAAGACAACAGGGGGTACGAGCAGTACTTC
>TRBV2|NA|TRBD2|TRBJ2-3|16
CASSDPGLAGTDTQYF
TGTGCCAGCAGTGATCCGGGACTAGCGGGCACAGATACGCAGTATTTT
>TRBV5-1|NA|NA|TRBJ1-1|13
CASSRGGRTEAFF
TGCGCCAGCAGCAGGGGAGGGAGGACTGAAGCTTTCTTT
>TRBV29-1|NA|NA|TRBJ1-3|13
CSVARLSGNTIYF
TGCAGCGTCGCCCGGCTCTCTGGAAACACCATATATTTT
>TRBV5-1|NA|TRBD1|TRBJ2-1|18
CASSLLTGRETGADEQFF
TGCGCCAGCAGCTTGCTAACAGGTAGAGAGACAGGGGCAGATGAGCAGTTCTTC
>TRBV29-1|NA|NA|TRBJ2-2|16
CSVLAGPWQNTGELFF
TGCAGCGTTCTGGCAGGACCTTGGCAGAACACCGGGGAGCTGTTTTTT
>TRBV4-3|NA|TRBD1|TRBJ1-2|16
CASSQHLPGQGYGYTF
TGCGCCAGCAGCCAACACCTCCCGGGACAGGGATATGGCTACACCTTC
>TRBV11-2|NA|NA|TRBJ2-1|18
CASSLLDGGPLFYNEQFF
TGTGCCAGCAGCTTATTAGATGGCGGGCCCCTCTTCTACAATGAGCAGTTCTTC
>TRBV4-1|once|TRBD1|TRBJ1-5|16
CASSQEDRGFGQPQHF
TGCGCCAGCAGCCAGGAAGACAGGGGGTTCGGTCAGCCCCAGCATTTT
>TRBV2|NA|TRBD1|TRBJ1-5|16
CASSVRGPYSNQPQHF
TGTGCCAGCAGTGTCAGGGGGCCCTATAGCAATCAGCCCCAGCATTTT
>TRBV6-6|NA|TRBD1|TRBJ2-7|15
CASLQGTLGSYEQYF
TGTGCCAGTCTACAGGGGACCCTAGGCTCCTACGAGCAGTACTTC
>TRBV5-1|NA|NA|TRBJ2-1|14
CASGLRAGPNEQFF
TGCGCCAGCGGACTCCGGGCGGGACCCAATGAGCAGTTCTTC
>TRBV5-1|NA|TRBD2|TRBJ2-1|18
CASSLAGGNPTQYNEQFF
TGCGCCAGCAGCCTCGCGGGGGGAAATCCGACCCAATACAATGAGCAGTTCTTC
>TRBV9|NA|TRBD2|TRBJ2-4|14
CASSREGHLNIQYF
TGTGCCAGCTCCCGGGAGGGCCACCTAAACATTCAGTACTTC
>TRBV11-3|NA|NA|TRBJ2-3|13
CASSLDVTDTQYF
TGTGCCAGCAGCTTAGACGTCACAGATACGCAGTATTTT
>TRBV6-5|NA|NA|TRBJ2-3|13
CASNRQVTDTQYF
TGTGCCAGCAACCGGCAGGTCACAGATACGCAGTATTTT
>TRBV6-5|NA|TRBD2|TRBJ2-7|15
CASSPSGMGAYEQYF
TGTGCCAGCAGTCCTAGCGGGATGGGTGCCTACGAGCAGTACTTC
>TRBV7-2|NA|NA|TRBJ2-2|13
CASSHGRAGELFF
TGTGCCAGCAGCCACGGACGGGCCGGGGAGCTGTTTTTT
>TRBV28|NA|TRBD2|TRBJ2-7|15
CASSKGTSGTHEQYF
TGTGCCAGCAGCAAAGGGACTAGCGGGACCCACGAGCAGTACTTC
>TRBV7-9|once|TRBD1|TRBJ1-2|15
CASSFDDRGDYGYTF
TGTGCCAGCAGCTTTGACGACAGGGGGGACTATGGCTACACCTTC
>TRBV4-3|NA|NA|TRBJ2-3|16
CASSQGPGGTADTQYF
TGCGCCAGCAGCCAAGGTCCCGGGGGAACAGCAGATACGCAGTATTTT
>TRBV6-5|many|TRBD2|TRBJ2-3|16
CASSWGSGRDTDTQYF
TGTGCCAGCAGTTGGGGTAGCGGGAGAGACACAGATACGCAGTATTTT
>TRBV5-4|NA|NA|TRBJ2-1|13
CASSLTWENEQFF
TGTGCCAGCAGCTTGACCTGGGAGAATGAGCAGTTCTTC
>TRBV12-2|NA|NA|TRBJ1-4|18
CASRPAGSVAMTNEKLFF
TGTGCAAGTCGCCCCGCAGGTTCAGTGGCAATGACTAATGAAAAACTGTTTTTT
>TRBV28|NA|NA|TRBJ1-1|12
CASRSVVEEAFF
TGTGCCAGCAGGTCGGTAGTGGAAGAAGCTTTCTTT
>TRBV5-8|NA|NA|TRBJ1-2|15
CASSFDPRVGYGYTF
TGTGCCAGCAGCTTCGATCCCAGGGTGGGCTATGGCTACACCTTC
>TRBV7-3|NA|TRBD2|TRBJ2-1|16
CASSLTGLALYNEQFF
TGTGCCAGCAGCTTAACGGGACTAGCGCTCTACAATGAGCAGTTCTTC
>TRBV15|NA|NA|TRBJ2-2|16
CATSGRAPRDPGELFF
TGTGCCACCAGCGGACGGGCCCCACGGGACCCCGGGGAGCTGTTTTTT
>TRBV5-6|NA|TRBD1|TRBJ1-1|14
CASIKGTGDTEAFF
TGTGCCAGCATCAAAGGGACAGGGGATACTGAAGCTTTCTTT